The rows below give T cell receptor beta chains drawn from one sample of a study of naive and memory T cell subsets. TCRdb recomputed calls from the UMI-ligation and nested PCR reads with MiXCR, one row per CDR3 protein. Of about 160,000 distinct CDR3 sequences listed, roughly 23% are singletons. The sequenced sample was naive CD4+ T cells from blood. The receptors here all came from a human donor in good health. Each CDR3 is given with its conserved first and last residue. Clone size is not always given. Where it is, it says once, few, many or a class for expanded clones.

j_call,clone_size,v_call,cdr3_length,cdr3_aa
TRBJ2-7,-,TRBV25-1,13,CASRDGARDEQYF
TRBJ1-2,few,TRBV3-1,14,CASTRTGSNYGYTF
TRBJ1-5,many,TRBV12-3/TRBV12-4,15,CASTRGAVNNQPQHF
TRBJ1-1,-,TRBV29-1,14,CSVEPDGGGTEAFF
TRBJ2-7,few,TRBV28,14,CASSLRREHYEQYF
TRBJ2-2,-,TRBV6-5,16,CASKFRGQTNTGELFF
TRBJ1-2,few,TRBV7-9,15,CASSASGISNYGYTF
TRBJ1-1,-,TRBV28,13,CASSLSGRTEAFF
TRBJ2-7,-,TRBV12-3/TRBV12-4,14,CASSPRGSRYEQYF
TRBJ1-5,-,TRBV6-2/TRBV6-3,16,CARSSPKGFSNQPQHF
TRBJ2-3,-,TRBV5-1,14,CASSLQGSGDTQYF
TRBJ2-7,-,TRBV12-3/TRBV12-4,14,CASSFQGANYEQYF
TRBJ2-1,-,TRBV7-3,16,CASSLIGTSGYNEQFF
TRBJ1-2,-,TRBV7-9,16,CASSLGIDRVYYGYTF